The clone carrying this TCR beta chain was seen a handful of times. Its antigen is still unknown. One base away lies a much larger clone, so this may be a sequencing read error. The sample belongs to a study of beta chain features in type 1 diabetes. Points from the study as a whole: Type 1 diabetes patients had fewer VDJ junction insertions and more deletions. Sequencing the cDNA could make cells with high TCR expression show up more than they should.

Isolated RNA was reverse transcribed in full, so expressed TCRB transcripts were sequenced. TCRdb's table, derived via immunoSEQ multiplex PCR, lists solely in-frame clones and lacks some. Of roughly 450,000 clones in the sample, roughly 13% are singletons; the top ten hold roughly 0.033%. CDR1 and CDR2 (germline): PRHDT, FYEKMQ (reference sequence). The V and J ends lost 1 base and 7 bases respectively, with 4 bases between them. The CDR3 covers 11 residues. The receptor was isolated from a young man in good health. V is TRBV13 and J is TRBJ2-5; D gene unclear. Specimen: naive CD4+ T cells from blood. CDR3 sequence reads: CASSLEGTQYF. CDR3 coding DNA: TGTGCCAGCAGCTTAGAGGGGACCCAGTACTTC.